These 31 T cell receptor beta chains were all obtained from the same sample, sequenced in a study of T cell responses to AZD1222 COVID-19 vaccine. Profiled with immunoSEQ multiplex PCR; TCRdb holds only in-frame clones, not every one. Of about 130,000 clones listed, 65% to 90% are singletons. The sample in question was peripheral blood, obtained on day 0 of AZD1222 vaccination. Receptor source: an adult in good health.

This rearrangement joins TRBV5-1 to TRBJ1-2; weak D call: TRBD1 (5 bases). The CDR3 contains 14 residues. Deletions cut 0 bases from V and 2 bases from J, with 8 bases between. Germline CDR1 and CDR2: SGHRS and YFSETQ. The CDR3 coding sequence is TGCGCCAGCAGCTTGGAAGGGGTAAACTATGGCTACACCTTC. It yields the protein CASSLEGVNYGYTF.

The chain joins TRBV4-1 to TRBJ2-5; no definite D call. V was pared by 3 bases and J by 7 bases, with 9 bases between. The CDR3 has 12 residues. Germline CDR1 reads MGHRA; CDR2 reads YSYEKL. CDR3 nucleotide sequence: TGCGCCAGCAGCCAGCCTCTGGGGACCCAGTACTTC. Amino acids: CASSQPLGTQYF.

In its sample, this clone was seen once. The rearrangement uses TRBV7-2 and TRBJ1-1; D unclear. The V and J ends lost 1 base and 0 bases respectively, with 9 bases between them. Germline V CDR1 and CDR2: SGHTA, FQGNSA. The length of the CDR3 is 15 residues. The CDR3 loop reads CASSLESAMNTEAFF. CDR3 in DNA: TGTGCCAGCAGCTTAGAATCGGCGATGAACACTGAAGCTTTCTTT.

This chain connects TRBV6-5 to TRBJ2-7; 9 nucleotides line up with TRBD2. The germline CDR1 and CDR2 sequences are MNHEY and SVGAGI. V was pared by 5 bases and J by 2 bases, with 4 bases of the junction left unmatched. The CDR3 is 14 amino acids. In DNA form, the CDR3 reads TGTGCCAGCAGTAGCGGGGGGACAACCTACGAGCAGTACTTC. Translation gives CASSSGGTTYEQYF.

The chain is built from TRBV10-3 and TRBJ1-1, with D possibly being TRBD1 (6 bases). Per germline, CDR1 ENHRY and CDR2 SYGVKD. The CDR3 runs to 14 residues. Trimming took 6 bases from V and 8 from J, leaving 19 bases between them. The CDR3 DNA is TGTGCCATCAGCCCTGCAGGGGCGCTTAGGGAAGCTTTCTTT. It encodes CAISPAGALREAFF.

CDR3 sequence: CASSLGTAGAYGYTF. In DNA, the CDR3 is TGTGCCAGCAGCTTAGGGACGGCAGGCGCCTATGGCTACACCTTC. The chain employs TRBV7-8 and TRBJ1-2; D uncertain. Trimming removed 1 base from V and 4 bases from J, with 13 bases in between. The germline V gene has CDR1 SGHVS and CDR2 FQNEAQ. This CDR3 contains 15 residues.

The rearrangement uses TRBV12-3 or TRBV12-4 and TRBJ1-4; tentative D call: TRBD1 (5 bases). The CDR3 runs to 12 residues. Trimming left V 3 bases short and J 10 bases short, with 9 bases between. The CDR3 DNA reads TGTGCCAGCAGTTTGGGACTTGGAAAACTGTTTTTT. Protein sequence: CASSLGLGKLFF.

The chain recombines TRBV7-3 with TRBJ2-2; D is tentatively TRBD1 or TRBD2 (5 bases each). Trimming stripped 4 bases from V and 7 bases from J, with 16 bases between. Germline V gene sequence: CDR1 SGHTA, CDR2 FQGTGA. CDR3 length: 15 amino acids. The CDR3 nucleotides read TGTGCCAGCAGCTCCCCCCCGGGGCAGGGCGGGGAGCTGTTTTTT. This gives the protein CASSSPPGQGGELFF.

The chain is built from TRBV19 and TRBJ1-5; D call uncertain. Trimming cost V 11 bases and J 0 bases, with 11 bases left between them. This CDR3 comprises 13 residues. CDR1 is LNHDA, CDR2 SQIVND, per germline (reference sequence). CDR3 DNA sequence: TGTGCCGTAGGGATACATAGCAATCAGCCCCAGCATTTT. It yields the protein CAVGIHSNQPQHF.

This rearrangement joins TRBV28 to TRBJ2-7; a possible D gene is TRBD2 (7 bases). V lost 8 bases, J lost 3 bases, and 20 bases lay in between. There are 15 residues in the CDR3. The germline V gene has CDR1 MDHEN and CDR2 SYDVKM. The CDR3 DNA sequence: TGTGCCAGCTTAGGAGGGGGGGTCCTTATCTACGAGCAGTACTTC. It is translated as CASLGGGVLIYEQYF.

V and J are TRBV4-2 and TRBJ2-7, with D perhaps given as TRBD1 or TRBD2 (7 bases each). The CDR3 has 19 residues. The germline V gene encodes CDR1 LGHNA and CDR2 YNFKEQ. Trimming removed 0 bases at V and 0 bases at J, with 21 bases between. CDR3 region: CASSQEAGQGGVYSYEQYF. CDR3 nucleotide sequence: TGTGCCAGCAGCCAAGAAGCGGGGCAGGGGGGGGTTTACTCCTACGAGCAGTACTTC.

This clone was counted only a few times. This sequence joins TRBV7-9 and TRBJ1-6; possibly TRBD1 for D (5 bases). Trimming removed 2 bases at V and 7 bases at J, with 18 bases between. Germline lookup yields CDR1 SEHNR and CDR2 FQNEAQ (reference sequence). The length of the CDR3 is 17 residues. DNA of the CDR3: TGTGCCAGCAGCTTACAGTACAGGCCTTCGGGCAATTCACCCCTCCACTTT. Translated: CASSLQYRPSGNSPLHF. The complete variable domain, with remaining parts taken from reference TRBV7-9 and TRBJ1-6, reads DTGVSQNPRHKITKRGQNVTFRCDPISEHNRLYWYRQTLGQGPEFLTYFQNEAQLEKSRLLSDRFSAERPKGSFSTLEIQRTEQGDSAMYLCASSLQYRPSGNSPLHFGNGTRLTVT.

V gene TRBV4-3 combines with J gene TRBJ2-7, with 8 nucleotides matching TRBD2. Germline V gene data show CDR1 as LGHNA and CDR2 as YSLEER. The CDR3 has 14 amino acids. The J segment lost 6 bases and the V segment lost 3 bases, leaving 7 bases of the junction unmatched. The CDR3 loop is CASSHREGVGEQYF. As DNA, the CDR3 is TGCGCCAGCAGCCATCGGGAGGGGGTAGGCGAGCAGTACTTC.

This clone is a singleton in its sample. The CDR3 DNA is TGTGCCAGCAGTTACTTATCCGGGGGGGCCAGAAAGACCCAGTACTTC. Translation: CASSYLSGGARKTQYF. The rearrangement uses TRBV6-2 or TRBV6-3 and TRBJ2-5; 8 bases fit TRBD2. The CDR3 covers 16 residues. The V segment lost 1 base and the J segment 6 bases; nucleotides outside the gene matches: 10. The germline V gene has CDR1 MNHEY and CDR2 SVGEGT.

This CDR3 is CASSQDTGTSYNTQYF. CDR3 DNA: TGCGCCAGCAGCCAAGATACCGGGACTAGCTATAATACGCAGTATTTT. The chain combines TRBV4-3 with TRBJ2-3; 9 nucleotides align to TRBD2. Per the germline V gene, CDR1 is LGHNA and CDR2 is YSLEER. The V gene end was trimmed by 0 bases and the J gene end by 7 bases; junction bases not matched to a gene: 8. This CDR3 is 16 amino acids long.

This rearrangement joins TRBV6-5 to TRBJ1-5, with D possibly being TRBD1 (6 bases). Trimming pared 5 bases from V and 0 bases from J, leaving 11 bases between. Germline CDR1 reads MNHEY; CDR2 reads SVGAGI. The CDR3 is 15 amino acids. The CDR3 loop reads CASSPGQYSNQPQHF. The CDR3 bases are TGTGCCAGCAGTCCAGGACAGTATAGCAATCAGCCCCAGCATTTT.

This clone was seen just once. One end of the junction does not line up with germline, which may come from a read error. The J gene is TRBJ2-7, the V gene TRBV6-5; D is undetermined. Germline V CDR1 and CDR2: MNHEY, SVGAGI. The CDR3 runs 11 residues. CDR3 DNA sequence: TGTGCCAGCAGTTACGCCTATTCCCCCGTTTTC. Its protein product is CASSYAYSPVF.

The CDR3 spells CASSLPGGRTYNEQFF. The CDR3 DNA follows: TGTGCCAGCAGTTTACCCGGGGGGAGAACCTACAATGAGCAGTTCTTC. The chain links TRBV27 to TRBJ2-1; 7 bases align to TRBD2. Per germline, CDR1 MNHEY and CDR2 SMNVEV (reference sequence). The CDR3 spans 16 residues. The junction had 6 bases not matched to a gene; V was cut back by 2 bases and J by 2 bases.

This chain's CDR3 is CATKPSGPSYEQYF. The CDR3, as DNA: TGTGCCACCAAACCCTCGGGACCGAGCTACGAGCAGTACTTC. The V and J genes are TRBV15 and TRBJ2-7; the D gene could be TRBD1 or TRBD2 (5 bases each). In germline, CDR1 is LNHNV, CDR2 YYDKDF (reference sequence). Trimming pared 7 bases from V and 3 bases from J, leaving 16 bases between. This CDR3 contains 14 residues.

CDR3 bases: TGCGCCAGCAGTTCCGGGACAGCGAACACCGGGGAGCTGTTTTTT. Residues: CASSSGTANTGELFF. The chain recombines TRBV10-1 with TRBJ2-2; 7 bases agree with TRBD1. The ends lost 5 bases at V and 0 bases at J; junction bases unmatched: 3. This CDR3 comprises 15 residues. The germline CDR1 and CDR2 sequences are WNHNN and SYGVQD (reference sequence).

This clone was recorded once. The rearrangement links TRBV27 to TRBJ2-3; D is unresolved. Trimming took 5 bases from V and 4 from J, leaving 10 bases between them. The germline CDR1 and CDR2 sequences are MNHEY and SMNVEV (reference sequence). The CDR3 consists of 13 residues. CDR3 loop: CASSQWAADTQYF. Here the CDR3 DNA reads TGTGCCAGCAGTCAATGGGCCGCAGATACGCAGTATTTT.

This clone came up a few times. The J gene is TRBJ1-1, the V gene TRBV28; D is unclear. The ends were cut back, 5 bases at V and 1 base at J, with 8 bases in the middle. Germline lookup yields CDR1 MDHEN and CDR2 SYDVKM. There are 13 residues in the CDR3. The CDR3, as DNA: TGTGCCAGCAGTAAGTCGGCGAACACTGAAGCTTTCTTT. Translation: CASSKSANTEAFF.

The chain combines TRBV28 with TRBJ1-2, with 12 bases aligning to TRBD1. V lost 4 bases to trimming and J lost 6 bases; unmatched junction nucleotides: 6. The CDR3 contains 15 residues. Germline V gene lookup returns CDR1 MDHEN and CDR2 SYDVKM. This CDR3 reads CASSSPGQGANGYTF. The CDR3 nucleotides are TGTGCCAGCAGTTCTCCGGGACAGGGGGCGAATGGCTACACCTTC.

The chain combines TRBV6-2 or TRBV6-3 with TRBJ1-1, with D hard to call. The ends were cut back, 2 bases at V and 1 base at J, with 11 bases in the middle. Per germline, CDR1 MNHEY and CDR2 SVGEGT. The length of the CDR3 is 15 residues. The CDR3 DNA reads TGTGCCAGCAGTTACGGTTTTGCCAGGAACACTGAAGCTTTCTTT. Protein product: CASSYGFARNTEAFF.

The rearrangement links TRBV19 to TRBJ1-1, with unresolved D. Trimming cost V 9 bases and J 3 bases, with 14 bases left between them. Germline values: CDR1 LNHDA, CDR2 SQIVND (reference sequence). The CDR3 covers 13 residues. The CDR3 region has the DNA TGTGCCAGCGCCCGGAGGGCAGACACTGAAGCTTTCTTT. This codes for CASARRADTEAFF.

This clone appeared a few times. The rearrangement links TRBV6-1 to TRBJ1-2; TRBD1 is a possible D gene (5 bases). Germline CDR1 reads MNHNS; CDR2 reads SASEGT. The CDR3 has 17 residues. The V gene lost 0 bases and the J gene lost 4 bases, with 18 bases spanning the gap. The CDR3 spells CASSEALTAPEIYGYTF. DNA of the CDR3: TGTGCCAGCAGTGAAGCTTTGACAGCCCCCGAAATCTATGGCTACACCTTC.

This chain connects TRBV7-8 to TRBJ2-1; D might be TRBD2 (7 bases). The ends were cut back, 1 base at V and 6 bases at J, with 19 bases in the middle. The CDR3 spans 17 residues. The germline V gene encodes CDR1 SGHVS and CDR2 FQNEAQ. Here the CDR3 DNA reads TGTGCCAGCAGCTTAGTCGGTGGGGGGGCAGGACTCAATGAGCAGTTCTTC. It encodes CASSLVGGGAGLNEQFF. Based on the CDR3 plus reference TRBV7-8 and TRBJ2-1, the full variable domain is GAGVSQSPRYKVAKRGQDVALRCDPISGHVSLFWYQQALGQGPEFLTYFQNEAQLDKSGLPSDRFFAERPEGSVSTLKIQRTQQEDSAVYLCASSLVGGGAGLNEQFFGPGTRLTVL.

This clone was counted once. The chain uses TRBV6-5 and TRBJ1-4, with 7 bases identical to TRBD1. This CDR3 is built from 14 residues. Germline assignment: CDR1 MNHEY and CDR2 SVGAGI. The V gene end was trimmed by 3 bases and the J gene end by 10 bases; junction bases not matched to a gene: 8. CDR3 nucleotide sequence: TGTGCCAGCAGTTATGACAGGGATCGAGGAAAACTGTTTTTT. This sequence encodes CASSYDRDRGKLFF.

This sequence joins TRBV6-2 or TRBV6-3 and TRBJ2-5, with a weak D call TRBD1 (5 bases). This CDR3 is 17 amino acids long. V shed 0 bases and J shed 1 base, with 15 bases lying between them. Germline assignment: CDR1 MNHEY and CDR2 SVGEGT. CDR3 sequence: CASSYSIFGQGQETQYF. CDR3 DNA: TGTGCCAGCAGTTACTCAATCTTTGGCCAGGGCCAAGAGACCCAGTACTTC.

This clone was counted between two and nine times. This chain joins TRBV21-1 and TRBJ1-3; TRBD1, the table's D call, lacks a check against the DNA. TRBV21-1 constitutes a pseudogene. The CDR3 covers 17 residues. CDR3 residues: CASSKGCQGYSGNTIYF. In DNA, the CDR3 is TGTGCCAGCAGCAAAGGGTGTCAGGGGTACTCTGGAAACACCATATATTTT.

The rearrangement links TRBV3-1 (or the pseudogene TRBV3-2) to TRBJ2-1; TRBD2 agrees at 8 bases. The J segment lost 3 bases and the V segment lost 6 bases, leaving 7 bases of the junction unmatched. Germline CDR1 reads LGHDT; CDR2 reads YNNKEL (reference sequence). This CDR3 has 15 residues. CDR3 DNA: TGTGCCAGCAGTCTTAGCGGGGTGATCTACAATGAGCAGTTCTTC. Encoded protein: CASSLSGVIYNEQFF.